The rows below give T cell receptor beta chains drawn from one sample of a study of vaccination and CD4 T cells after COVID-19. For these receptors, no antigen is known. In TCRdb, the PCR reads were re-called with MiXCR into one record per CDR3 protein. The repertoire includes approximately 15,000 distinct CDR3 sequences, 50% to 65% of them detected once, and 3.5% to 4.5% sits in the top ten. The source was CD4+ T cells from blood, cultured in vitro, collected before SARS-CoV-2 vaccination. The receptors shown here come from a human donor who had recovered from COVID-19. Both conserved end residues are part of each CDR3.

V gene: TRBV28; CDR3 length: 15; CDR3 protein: CASSFLGDSNQPQHF
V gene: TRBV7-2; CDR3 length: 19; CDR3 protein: CASSFRRQGAASGANVLTF
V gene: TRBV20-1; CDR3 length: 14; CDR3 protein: CSAERTGGGDTQYF
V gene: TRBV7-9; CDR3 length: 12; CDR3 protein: CASSPPSDTQYF
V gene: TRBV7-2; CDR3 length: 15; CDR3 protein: CASSLETSHTYEQYF
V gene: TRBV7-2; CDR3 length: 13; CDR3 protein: CASRSTYSYEQYF
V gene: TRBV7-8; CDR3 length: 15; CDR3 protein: CASSFQETTQETQYF
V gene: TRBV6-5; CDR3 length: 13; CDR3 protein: CASSFGGTDTQYF
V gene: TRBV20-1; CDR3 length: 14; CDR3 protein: CSARGTGGGTEAFF
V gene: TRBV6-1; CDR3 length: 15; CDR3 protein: CASSSLPGQNYGYTF
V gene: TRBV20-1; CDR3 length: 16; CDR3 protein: CSASLGSSGWVNEQYF
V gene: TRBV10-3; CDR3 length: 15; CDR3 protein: CAISERQGINYGYTF
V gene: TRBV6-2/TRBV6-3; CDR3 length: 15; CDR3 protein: CASSYPTSVNTEAFF
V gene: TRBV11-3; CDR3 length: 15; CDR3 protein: CASSPRDRGRTEAFF
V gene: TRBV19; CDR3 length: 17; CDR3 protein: CASSIGPPGAYNSPLHF
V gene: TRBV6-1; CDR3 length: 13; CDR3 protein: CASSESVNTEAFF
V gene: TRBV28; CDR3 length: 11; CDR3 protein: CASSVDDEQYF
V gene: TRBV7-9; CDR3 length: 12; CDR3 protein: CASRAPNTEAFF
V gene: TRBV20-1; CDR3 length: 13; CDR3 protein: CSASGHGNQPQHF
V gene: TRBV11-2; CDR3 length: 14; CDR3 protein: CASSQLMGPGELFF
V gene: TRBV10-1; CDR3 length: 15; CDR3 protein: CASSNSGSGTYEQYF
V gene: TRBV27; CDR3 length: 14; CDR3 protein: CASSLTLGNYGYTF
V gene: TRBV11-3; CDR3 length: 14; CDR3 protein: CASSRGGGNYGYTF